These 30 T cell receptor beta chains originate from one sample sequenced in a study of T-cell memory formation after mild COVID-19 listed by TCRdb under 2021. Receptor libraries were prepared by 5' RACE. Reads for this sample came from an Illumina NovaSeq 6000. TCRdb itself trimmed the public reads at Q25 with fastp, ran MiXCR and retained productive beta chains. For every CDR3 protein sequence, its rows merge into one entry that carries the most common genes and DNA. The sample records 280,000 or so distinct CDR3 sequences, 8% to 9% of which are singletons. The ten most abundant clones make up approximately 23% of the sample. The sequenced material came from PBMCs or a T cell subset sorted from them (not recorded which). These receptors all come from a man aged 18 to 30 who had mild COVID-19 (a few samples of this study predate the infection). The sample titles of this study are shuffled in the database, so cell type and time point are left out; the donor was told from shared clones.

The genes are TRBV4-2 and TRBJ2-3; D is unclear. This CDR3 has 13 residues. Germline V gene lookup returns CDR1 LGHNA and CDR2 YNFKEQ. With 4 bases removed from V and 11 bases from J, the gap between germline ends came to 16 bases. The CDR3 coding sequence is TGTGCCAGCAGCCCTCCCACCGGCGCAAAGCAGTATTTT. This sequence encodes CASSPPTGAKQYF.

This clonotype was seen at least ten times. The gene calls are TRBV6-5 and TRBJ2-3; no firm D call. CDR3 size: 13 residues. Germline CDR1 reads MNHEY; CDR2 reads SVGAGI. V lost 8 bases to trimming and J lost 4 bases, with 13 bases between them. The CDR3 sequence: CASESLGSDTQYF. The CDR3 coding sequence is TGTGCCAGCGAATCTCTGGGGTCAGATACGCAGTATTTT.

This clonotype came up many times. The rearrangement links TRBV20-1 to TRBJ2-3; D possibly corresponds to TRBD2 (6 bases). Germline CDR1 DFQATT, CDR2 SNEGSKA (reference sequence). CDR3 length: 12 residues. CDR3 in DNA: TGCTCCTGGTGGCGGGGCGGGGATACGCAGTATTTT. Translating it yields CSWWRGGDTQYF.

This clonotype was recorded at least ten times. The rearrangement uses TRBV12-3 or TRBV12-4 and TRBJ2-5, with D possibly matching TRBD2 (5 bases). CDR3 length equals 12 residues. V gave up 2 bases and J gave up 9 bases, with 10 bases separating them. DNA for the CDR3: TGTGCCAGCAGTTTACGCATGGAGGCCCAGTACTTC. It codes for CASSLRMEAQYF.

This clonotype was detected only a few times. The CDR3 DNA sequence: TGTGCCAGCACCCTCGGAGGCTCTGGAAACACCATATATTTT. Encoded protein: CASTLGGSGNTIYF. The chain combines TRBV28 with TRBJ1-3; no clear D. Germline CDR1 is MDHEN and CDR2 is SYDVKM. V was clipped by 7 bases and J by 0 bases, with 10 bases between them. The CDR3 spans 14 residues.

This clonotype has more than one count but fewer than ten. The chain links TRBV18 to TRBJ2-1, with 8 bases fitting TRBD1. V trimming: 2 bases; J trimming: 8 bases; junction bases outside the gene matches: 8. This CDR3 comprises 15 residues. From germline, CDR1 is KGHSH and CDR2 LQKENI. The CDR3 loop reads CASSPFGRGQDEQFF. CDR3 sequence (DNA): TGTGCCAGCTCACCATTCGGCAGGGGGCAGGATGAGCAGTTCTTC.

This sequence joins TRBV20-1 and TRBJ2-7; D gene uncertain. The V and J ends lost 3 bases and 6 bases respectively, with 18 bases between them. Germline lookup yields CDR1 DFQATT and CDR2 SNEGSKA (reference sequence). This CDR3 comprises 14 residues. CDR3 sequence (DNA): TGCAGTGCTAGGCGGCCGACGGCTTTGGGCGAGCAGTACGTC. Residues: CSARRPTALGEQYV.

This clonotype was counted many times. The J gene is TRBJ2-1, the V gene TRBV4-2; 8 positions agree with TRBD1. The germline V gene encodes CDR1 LGHNA and CDR2 YNFKEQ. The V segment lost 4 bases and the J segment 8 bases; nucleotides outside the gene matches: 13. The CDR3 contains 16 residues. The CDR3 spells CASSPRSGGNGYEQFF. As DNA, the CDR3 is TGTGCCAGCAGCCCCCGGTCAGGGGGCAATGGGTATGAGCAGTTCTTC.

The rearrangement uses TRBV24-1 and TRBJ2-2, with D perhaps TRBD1 or TRBD2 (6 bases each). Trimming shortened V by 10 bases and J by 5 bases, and 16 bases separated the two germline ends. The CDR3 covers 14 residues. Germline V gene sequence: CDR1 KGHDR, CDR2 SFDVKD. The CDR3 here is CATSRGGLTGELFF. CDR3 nucleotides: TGTGCCACAAGTCGTGGGGGGCTTACCGGGGAGCTGTTTTTT.

The V and J genes are TRBV7-3 and TRBJ2-1, with TRBD1 identical over 7 bases. The junction had 6 bases not matched to a gene; V was cut back by 5 bases and J by 2 bases. CDR3 length: 15 residues. The germline V gene has CDR1 SGHTA and CDR2 FQGTGA. CDR3 bases: TGTGCCAGCAGCCCCAGACAGGGTCCCTACAATGAGCAGTTCTTC. Translation: CASSPRQGPYNEQFF.

This clonotype was recorded at least ten times. This chain uses TRBV4-3 with TRBJ1-4, with D hard to call. The germline V gene has CDR1 LGHNA and CDR2 YSLEER. The V gene lost 4 bases and the J gene lost 7 bases, with 10 bases spanning the gap. The CDR3 length is 13 residues. The DNA of the CDR3 is TGCGCCAGCAGCCGGCTCGGGCTTGAAAAACTGTTTTTT. Amino acids: CASSRLGLEKLFF.

The sample holds many counts of this clonotype. V is TRBV30 and J is TRBJ2-3, with D perhaps matching TRBD1 (6 bases). CDR3 size: 13 residues. CDR1 and CDR2 from the germline V gene are GTSNPN and SVGIG (reference sequence). The germline V and J ends were trimmed by 2 bases and 4 bases, with 10 bases remaining between them. Written as DNA, the CDR3 is TGTGCCTGGAGTACAGGGCGGGCAGATACGCAGTATTTT. As protein: CAWSTGRADTQYF.

The chain is built from TRBV24-1 and TRBJ2-1; weak D call: TRBD1 (6 bases). The CDR3 has 13 amino acids. The germline gives CDR1 KGHDR, CDR2 SFDVKD. The V gene lost 12 bases and the J gene lost 1 base, with 12 bases spanning the gap. The CDR3 region is CASGRGSYNEQFF. CDR3 nucleotides: TGTGCCTCCGGCAGGGGTTCCTACAATGAGCAGTTCTTC.

This chain joins TRBV7-2 and TRBJ2-5; 8 bases align to TRBD2. The ends lost 5 bases at V and 5 bases at J; junction bases unmatched: 7. The CDR3 is 14 amino acids. The germline V gene encodes CDR1 SGHTA and CDR2 FQGNSA. CDR3 amino acids: CASSLITGGETQYF. The CDR3 region has the DNA TGTGCCAGCAGCCTTATTACGGGGGGGGAGACCCAGTACTTC.

This clonotype was found a few times. The rearrangement links TRBV4-1 to TRBJ1-2; D is unclear. Trimming stripped 4 bases from V and 0 bases from J, with 12 bases between. The V gene's germline CDR1 is MGHRA and CDR2 YSYEKL. The CDR3 runs to 15 residues. DNA of the CDR3: TGCGCCAGCAGCCCGGAAGACTGGGCTAACTATGGCTACACCTTC. It specifies CASSPEDWANYGYTF.

The rearrangement joins TRBV27 to TRBJ2-4, with 12 bases matching TRBD1. Per germline, CDR1 MNHEY and CDR2 SMNVEV (reference sequence). The V and J ends lost 6 bases and 6 bases, in that order; junction bases with no gene match: 6. The CDR3 covers 15 residues. The CDR3 loop reads CASSRDRGLGNIQYF. The DNA for the CDR3 is TGTGCCAGCAGCCGGGACAGGGGGCTGGGAAACATTCAGTACTTC.

This clonotype was counted at least ten times. The rearrangement joins TRBV5-1 to TRBJ2-7; possible D gene TRBD2, 6 bases. This CDR3 is built from 15 residues. Germline V CDR1 and CDR2: SGHRS, YFSETQ. V was cut by 4 bases and J by 2 bases, with 16 bases left in between. For the CDR3, the DNA is TGCGCCAGCAGCACATCCGGGACTTATACCTACGAGCAGTACTTC. Translating it yields CASSTSGTYTYEQYF.

V is TRBV20-1 and J is TRBJ2-5; TRBD2 agrees at 8 bases. The CDR3 runs to 16 residues. The germline gives CDR1 DFQATT, CDR2 SNEGSKA (reference sequence). V lost 2 bases, J lost 5 bases, and 13 bases stayed unmatched. The CDR3 reads CSARYRPGGPSETQYF. CDR3 bases: TGCAGTGCTAGATATCGACCGGGGGGGCCTAGTGAGACCCAGTACTTC.

This clonotype was counted many times. The chain is built from TRBV5-1 and TRBJ2-3; D may be TRBD2 (5 bases). Germline V gene lookup returns CDR1 SGHRS and CDR2 YFSETQ. The V end was cut by 1 base, the J end by 2 bases, with 8 bases between. The CDR3 has 14 amino acids. CDR3 protein: CASSLRRDTDTQYF. As DNA, the CDR3 is TGCGCCAGCAGCTTGCGACGGGACACAGATACGCAGTATTTT.

This clonotype was seen a few times. V is TRBV14 and J is TRBJ2-2; 10 nucleotides line up with TRBD2. The germline CDR1 and CDR2 sequences are SGHDN and FVKESK. This CDR3 has 19 residues. Trimming at V came to 2 bases and at J to 3 bases, leaving 12 bases not matched to a gene. CDR3 bases: TGTGCCAGCAGCCAACTTAGCGGGGGGACCTTGTCTGACACCGGGGAGCTGTTTTTT. Protein sequence: CASSQLSGGTLSDTGELFF.

This clonotype was seen only a few times. The rearrangement joins TRBV7-9 to TRBJ2-7; D gene ambiguous. Germline V gene lookup returns CDR1 SEHNR and CDR2 FQNEAQ (reference sequence). V lost 4 bases, J lost 0 bases, and 16 bases lay in between. The CDR3 spans 16 residues. CDR3 protein: CASSSGTYGPSYEQYF. For the CDR3, the DNA is TGTGCCAGCAGCTCAGGAACCTACGGACCCTCCTACGAGCAGTACTTC.

This clonotype was counted only a few times. This chain joins TRBV9 and TRBJ2-3; 8 bases match TRBD2. V dropped 3 bases and J dropped 3; count of bases not matched to a gene: 9. There are 16 residues in the CDR3. Per the germline V gene, CDR1 is SGDLS and CDR2 is YYNGEE. The CDR3 nucleotides read TGTGCCAGCAGCGCTACCCAGGGACTAGTGACAGATACGCAGTATTTT. This encodes CASSATQGLVTDTQYF.

The chain joins TRBV5-1 to TRBJ2-1; TRBD2 matches 9 bases. J lost 5 bases, V lost 1 base, and 13 bases had no gene match. Germline V gene data show CDR1 as SGHRS and CDR2 as YFSETQ. The CDR3 length is 18 residues. CDR3 region: CASSLKAAGGRFHNEQFF. Written as DNA, the CDR3 is TGCGCCAGCAGCTTGAAGGCGGCGGGGGGGCGGTTCCACAATGAGCAGTTCTTC.

This clonotype was counted a few times. The CDR3 is CASSSTRGEQFF. Here the CDR3 DNA reads TGTGCCAGCAGCTCAACGAGGGGTGAGCAGTTCTTC. J is TRBJ2-1 and V is TRBV7-3; D may correspond to TRBD1 or TRBD2 (5 bases each). CDR1 and CDR2 (germline): SGHTA, FQGTGA. V lost 4 bases and J 9 bases, leaving 10 bases between the germline ends. This CDR3 is 12 amino acids long.

The sample holds many counts of this clonotype. DNA of the CDR3: TGTGCCAGCAGCTGGTGGGCATTTGGACCGCCAGCGGAGGTGGAGCTGTTTTTT. It codes for CASSWWAFGPPAEVELFF. The chain couples TRBV7-2 to TRBJ2-2; D may be TRBD2 (5 bases). This CDR3 contains 18 residues. Germline V gene data show CDR1 as SGHTA and CDR2 as FQGNSA. V gave up 4 bases and J gave up 10 bases, with 28 bases separating them.

In this sample, this clonotype turned up many times. This chain links TRBV5-1 with TRBJ2-1; tentative D call: TRBD1 (5 bases). CDR3 size: 13 residues. CDR1 SGHRS and CDR2 YFSETQ come from the germline V gene. V lost 0 bases and J 9 bases, leaving 10 bases between the germline ends. DNA of the CDR3: TGCGCCAGCAGCTTGGCCCAGGGCGGTGAGCAGTTCTTC. Translated, it gives CASSLAQGGEQFF.

This clonotype has more than one count but fewer than ten. The chain has TRBV4-2 and TRBJ2-3; TRBD2 is a possible D gene (7 bases). CDR1 is LGHNA and CDR2 is YNFKEQ in the germline V gene. Trimming cost V 3 bases and J 4 bases, with 14 bases left between them. The CDR3 is 15 amino acids. This CDR3 reads CASSQRGPEADTQYF. CDR3 nucleotide sequence: TGTGCCAGCAGCCAGCGGGGGCCAGAGGCAGATACGCAGTATTTT.

In this sample, this clonotype turned up a few times. This sequence joins TRBV6-1 and TRBJ1-2; D is perhaps TRBD1 (6 bases). CDR3 length: 15 residues. Germline V lookup: CDR1 MNHNS, CDR2 SASEGT. V lost 3 bases and J 2 bases, leaving 13 bases between the germline ends. CDR3 sequence reads: CASSEGADSNYGYTF. As DNA, the CDR3 is TGTGCCAGCAGTGAGGGGGCGGATTCCAACTATGGCTACACCTTC.

This clonotype was observed a single time. A much larger clone lies a single base off, so this may be a read error. V usage is TRBV4-2 and J usage is TRBJ1-5; D gene unclear. CDR1 is LGHNA, CDR2 YNFKEQ, per germline. CDR3 length: 16 amino acids. CDR3 in DNA: TGTGCCAGCAGCCAAGAGCTTCTAGGGCTCAATCAGCACCAGCATTTT. Amino acids: CASSQELLGLNQHQHF.

The chain links TRBV18 to TRBJ2-2; 8 bases line up with TRBD1. The germline gives CDR1 KGHSH, CDR2 LQKENI. J gave up 7 bases and V 6 bases, and 4 bases lay outside the gene matches. This CDR3 has 13 residues. The CDR3: CASSPGQDGELFF. In DNA, the CDR3 is TGTGCCAGCTCCCCGGGACAGGACGGGGAGCTGTTTTTT.